One and the same sample provided the 8 T cell receptor beta chains below, sequenced in a study of cytomegalovirus exposure and HLA in healthy donors. Researchers ran the PCR with 60 Vbeta and 13 Jbeta primers. The data were produced by immunoSEQ multiplex PCR, yet TCRdb's version contains in-frame clones alone and is incomplete. The table shows under 150,000 clones, with around 78% occurring only once. Specimen: PBMCs. These receptors originate from a woman in her 40s in good health and CMV-seropositive.

Turning to this clone: The junction departs from germline at one end; a sequencing error may be responsible. The chain recombines TRBV7-9 with TRBJ2-5; D unclear. Germline lookup yields CDR1 SEHNR and CDR2 FQNEAQ (reference sequence). The CDR3 runs to 15 residues. The CDR3 region is CSSSLGITAQETQYF. The DNA of the CDR3 is TGTTCCAGCAGCTTAGGAATAACAGCCCAAGAGACCCAGTACTTC.

The chain uses TRBV5-1 and TRBJ2-7, with 7 positions matching TRBD1. Germline V CDR1 and CDR2: SGHRS, YFSETQ. Trimming removed 3 bases from V and 3 bases from J; junction bases left unmatched: 6. The CDR3 contains 14 residues. DNA of the CDR3: TGCGCCAGCAGCTCAGACAGGGCGGACTACGAGCAGTACTTC. Protein: CASSSDRADYEQYF.

This clone has more than one count but fewer than ten. At one end the junction does not follow the germline gene, possibly because of a read error. The rearrangement links TRBV27 to TRBJ2-3; TRBD2 is a possible D gene (5 bases). CDR1 and CDR2 (germline): MNHEY, SMNVEV (reference sequence). The CDR3 covers 15 residues. The CDR3, as DNA: TGTGCCAGCAGTCTATCAGTTCGAGGGTTCGATACGCAGTATTTT. This translates into CASSLSVRGFDTQYF.

A single count supports this clone. The chain links TRBV15 to TRBJ2-7, with D possibly TRBD2 on 5 matching bases. Germline V gene data show CDR1 as LNHNV and CDR2 as YYDKDF (reference sequence). This CDR3 is 12 amino acids long. The V end lost 2 bases, the J end lost 7 bases, and 9 bases lay between the germline ends. The CDR3 region has the DNA TGTGCCACCAGCAGACCACGGGGTGAGCAGTACTTC. This translates into CATSRPRGEQYF.

J is TRBJ2-4 and V is TRBV5-1; TRBD1 agrees at 9 bases. The CDR3 extends over 15 amino acids. J was trimmed by 7 bases and V by 4 bases; bases with no gene match: 9. Germline values: CDR1 SGHRS, CDR2 YFSETQ. CDR3 sequence reads: CASSPPGQGGNIQYF. DNA of the CDR3: TGCGCCAGCAGCCCCCCGGGACAGGGTGGGAACATTCAGTACTTC.

The J gene is TRBJ2-4, the V gene TRBV25-1, with D tentatively TRBD2 (6 bases). Trimming took 10 bases from V and 2 from J, leaving 24 bases between them. The CDR3 extends over 17 amino acids. From germline, CDR1 is MGHDK and CDR2 SYGVNS. The CDR3 DNA reads TGTGCCATCCTGAATTTCCCTTTGGACTATACCAAAAACATTCAGTACTTC. It encodes CAILNFPLDYTKNIQYF.

The chain couples TRBV5-1 to TRBJ2-3; TRBD1 matches 7 bases. With 5 bases clipped from V and 0 bases from J, the junction kept 9 bases outside the gene matches. CDR3 length: 16 residues. CDR1 and CDR2 (germline): SGHRS, YFSETQ. CDR3 coding DNA: TGCGCCAGCAGACTAGGGACAGCTTCTAGCACAGATACGCAGTATTTT. Residues: CASRLGTASSTDTQYF.

V is TRBV30 and J is TRBJ1-2; D is undetermined. Germline assignment: CDR1 GTSNPN and CDR2 SVGIG (reference sequence). The CDR3 extends over 11 amino acids. V was cut by 2 bases and J by 12 bases, with 13 bases left in between. This CDR3 is CAWSLRGSNTF. DNA for the CDR3: TGTGCCTGGAGTTTGAGAGGATCCAACACCTTC.